This TCR beta chain was sequenced for a study of blood T cell repertoires in COVID-19. This CDR3 spans 15 amino acids. V lost 5 bases to trimming and J lost 5 bases, with 18 bases between them. The germline V gene encodes CDR1 SGHTA and CDR2 FQGTGA. Repertoires were generated with immunoSEQ multiplex PCR, while TCRdb's copy carries only in-frame clones and drops some. The sample contains more than 200,000 clones, roughly 80% of which appear only once. The chain joins TRBV7-3 to TRBJ2-5; TRBD1 might be the D (5 bases). The specimen sequenced was peripheral blood. The sequence was collected from a man in his fifties with active or convalescent COVID-19. The CDR3 is CASSPWQGPRETQYF. CDR3 nucleotide sequence: TGTGCCAGCAGCCCGTGGCAGGGCCCCCGGGAGACCCAGTACTTC.